Given below is one T cell receptor beta chain in context. Its specificity is unknown. The sample belongs to a study of breast tumors, draining lymph nodes, adjacent tissues. A single record per CDR3 protein comes from TCRdb applying MiXCR to the multiplex PCR reads. The table has a few hundred thousand distinct CDR3 sequences, 34% seen once. General study results and limits: Findings are consistent with lymph node origin and intratumoral expansion of most tumor T cells. Luminal-like breast cancer showed significantly higher tumor–nontumor repertoire similarity than basal-like. The lymph node origin of tumor T cells was framed as consistent with a hypothesis, not demonstrated. Tumors had less TCR diversity than lymph nodes, more than nontumor tissue.

The lymph nodes were axillary draining lymph nodes from breast cancer patients. The CDR3 runs to 15 residues. V shed 0 bases and J 7 bases; nucleotides not matched to a gene: 6. CDR1 and CDR2 (germline): SGDLS, YYNGEE. The TCR was taken from a female donor with breast cancer. Some clones in this sample may be carry-over from other donors' samples. The gene calls are TRBV9 and TRBJ2-2; TRBD1 matches at 7 bases. Material: axillary lymph node tissue. The DNA of the CDR3 is TGTGCCAGCAGCGTAGCCGGGACAGTAAGCGGGGAGCTGTTTTTT. The encoded protein is CASSVAGTVSGELFF. The variable domain in full, with the rest retrieved from reference TRBV9 and TRBJ2-2, is DSGVTQTPKHLITATGQRVTLRCSPRSGDLSVYWYQQSLDQGLQFLIQYYNGEERAKGNILERFSAQQFPDLHSELNLSSLELGDSALYFCASSVAGTVSGELFFGEGSRLTVL.